Below are 14 T cell receptor beta chains sequenced from a single sample in a study of spatial heterogeneity in lung cancer. The antigens for these receptors are not known. As for time point: sample taken at primary tumor resection. TCRdb reanalysed the 5' RACE reads using MiXCR and keeps one entry per CDR3 protein. This sample yields approximately 9,600 distinct CDR3 sequences, of which roughly 12% are seen a single time; more than 9% belongs to the top ten. General study results and limits: One measure, the expanded intratumoral alpha and beta TCR count, tracked tumor mutation counts.

The sequences come from lung tumor tissue, collected at surgery. The receptors were gathered from a male donor with early-stage non-small cell lung cancer.

The sample holds many counts of this clonotype. The library was designed around alpha chains, so this beta chain is a stray read whose abundance carries little weight. The rearrangement uses TRBV6-2 or TRBV6-3 and TRBJ2-3, with 9 bases identical to TRBD2. The V segment lost 5 bases and the J segment 0 bases; nucleotides outside the gene matches: 3. CDR1 and CDR2 (germline): MNHEY, SVGEGT. CDR3 length: 15 amino acids. In DNA form, the CDR3 reads TGTGCCAGCAGTCTTGGGACTAGCAGCACAGATACGCAGTATTTT. The encoded protein is CASSLGTSSTDTQYF.

This clonotype was recorded at least ten times. This beta chain lies outside the target of a library built for alpha chains; its clone size means little. The chain joins TRBV3-1 to TRBJ2-7; 12 bases map to TRBD2. V lost 1 base, J lost 4 bases, and 5 bases stayed unmatched. There are 16 residues in the CDR3. Germline V lookup: CDR1 LGHDT, CDR2 YNNKEL (reference sequence). This chain's CDR3 is CASSQGLAGAGYEQYF. Here the CDR3 DNA reads TGTGCCAGCAGCCAAGGACTAGCGGGAGCAGGGTACGAGCAGTACTTC.

To note about this clonotype: As an off-target read in a library built for alpha chains, this beta chain has a frequency of little significance. This chain links TRBV7-2 with TRBJ2-3, with 7 bases that match TRBD2. CDR3 length: 14 amino acids. After removal of 3 bases from V and 4 bases from J, the junction contained 4 bases not matched to a gene. Per the germline V gene, CDR1 is SGHTA and CDR2 is FQGNSA. The CDR3 protein is CASSFQGGADTQYF. The CDR3 coding sequence is TGTGCCAGCAGCTTCCAGGGAGGGGCAGATACGCAGTATTTT.

This clonotype was recorded at least ten times. This beta chain is an off-target read within a library intended for alpha chains, so its frequency means little. The chain joins TRBV5-1 to TRBJ2-6; D is unresolved. The germline V and J ends were trimmed by 3 bases and 3 bases, with 10 bases remaining between them. The CDR3 sequence is 15 residues long. Per germline, CDR1 SGHRS and CDR2 YFSETQ. CDR3 residues: CASSSDGLGANVLTF. The CDR3 DNA follows: TGCGCCAGCAGCTCTGACGGTCTTGGGGCCAACGTCCTGACTTTC.

This clonotype ranks as medium-sized. The library was built for alpha chains, so this beta chain is an off-target read and its size means little. The rearrangement uses TRBV10-3 and TRBJ1-1; the D is unclear. Germline CDR1 is ENHRY and CDR2 is SYGVKD. V lost 2 bases, J lost 5 bases, and 9 bases lay in between. The CDR3 runs 13 residues. The CDR3 DNA sequence: TGTGCCATCAGTGAGGTTAGAGCGACTGAAGCTTTCTTT. Encoded protein: CAISEVRATEAFF.

In this sample, this clonotype turned up many times. For a library built for alpha chains, this beta chain is a stray read; little rests on its size. This chain joins TRBV28 and TRBJ1-2, with 8 bases aligning to TRBD1. Germline V lookup: CDR1 MDHEN, CDR2 SYDVKM. The ends lost 1 base at V and 8 bases at J; junction bases unmatched: 3. The CDR3 totals 13 residues. CDR3 nucleotide sequence: TGTGCCAGCAGTTTATTTCCAGGGGGCGGCTACACCTTC. It encodes CASSLFPGGGYTF.

In this sample, this clonotype is medium-sized (0.01 to 0.1%). Being off target in a library aimed at alpha chains, this beta chain has a size of little meaning. The gene calls are TRBV18 and TRBJ1-5; D is ambiguous. V lost 2 bases and J 7 bases, leaving 9 bases between the germline ends. This CDR3 has 13 amino acids. Germline V gene data show CDR1 as KGHSH and CDR2 as LQKENI. Here the CDR3 reads CASSPGVRQPQHF. The CDR3 nucleotides are TGTGCCAGCTCACCAGGGGTAAGGCAGCCCCAGCATTTT.

This clonotype rates as medium-sized. Since the library was made to target alpha chains, this beta chain is a stray read and its abundance is not meaningful. The rearrangement links TRBV6-6 to TRBJ2-2; TRBD1 matches 10 bases. With V trimmed by 8 bases and J by 6 bases, 9 bases remained unmatched. This CDR3 is 15 amino acids long. Germline values: CDR1 MNHNY, CDR2 SVGAGI (reference sequence). CDR3 nucleotide sequence: TGTGCCAGCGCCGCCGGGACAGGGGATCCCGGGGAGCTGTTTTTT. Its translation: CASAAGTGDPGELFF.

This clonotype was seen a few times. With the library built for alpha chains, this beta chain is off target and its frequency is not meaningful. The chain is built from TRBV10-3 and TRBJ1-1, with no clear D. CDR3 length equals 12 residues. Looked up from germline, CDR1 is ENHRY and CDR2 is SYGVKD. The V gene lost 9 bases and the J gene lost 1 base, with 9 bases spanning the gap. CDR3: CAIQGGNTEAFF. For the CDR3, the DNA is TGTGCCATTCAAGGCGGGAACACTGAAGCTTTCTTT.

There are many counts of this clonotype. This beta chain is a stray read from a library made for alpha chains; its abundance is not meaningful. The chain couples TRBV27 to TRBJ1-5, with 9 positions matching TRBD1. CDR1 is MNHEY, CDR2 SMNVEV, per germline (reference sequence). This CDR3 has 14 amino acids. V trimming: 5 bases; J trimming: 7 bases; junction bases outside the gene matches: 6. The chain's CDR3 is CASSLQGAEQPQHF. The CDR3 bases are TGTGCCAGCAGTCTACAGGGGGCTGAGCAGCCCCAGCATTTT.

This clonotype has at least ten counts. A library prepared for alpha chains yielded this beta chain as an off-target read; its size is of little meaning. CDR3 sequence reads: CASSPRDQPQHF. The CDR3 coding sequence is TGTGCCAGCAGTCCGCGGGATCAGCCCCAGCATTTT. The V gene is TRBV6-2 or TRBV6-3, the J gene TRBJ1-5, with unresolved D. Looked up from germline, CDR1 is MNHEY and CDR2 is SVGEGT. This CDR3 comprises 12 residues. Deletions cut 5 bases from V and 5 bases from J, with 7 bases between.

This clonotype was seen many times. For a library built for alpha chains, this beta chain is a stray read; little rests on its size. J is TRBJ2-7 and V is TRBV2; D is uncertain. Germline loops: CDR1 SNHLY, CDR2 FYNNEI. This CDR3 has 13 residues. The V gene lost 2 bases and the J gene lost 2 bases, with 7 bases spanning the gap. The CDR3 DNA follows: TGTGCCAGCAGTGAATATCAGCCCTACGAGCAGTACTTC. Encoded protein: CASSEYQPYEQYF.

This clonotype showed up many times. This beta chain represents an off-target read in a library built for alpha chains; its size is of limited meaning. This chain connects TRBV24-1 to TRBJ2-1, with TRBD1 identical over 7 bases. From germline, CDR1 is KGHDR and CDR2 SFDVKD. CDR3 length: 16 amino acids. The trim removed 4 bases at V and 3 bases at J, leaving 8 bases unmatched. The DNA of the CDR3 is TGTGCCACCAGTGACGTAGGGACAGAAAACTACAATGAGCAGTTCTTC. Translated, it gives CATSDVGTENYNEQFF.

Turning to this clonotype: A library prepared for alpha chains yielded this beta chain as an off-target read; its size is of little meaning. The gene calls are TRBV29-1 and TRBJ2-7; TRBD1 matches 8 bases. This CDR3 has 13 amino acids. CDR1 and CDR2 (germline): SQVTM, ANQGSEA. The trim removed 5 bases at V and 4 bases at J, leaving 7 bases unmatched. The CDR3 here is CSVPRQGTYEQYF. Here the CDR3 DNA reads TGCAGCGTTCCTAGACAGGGGACTTACGAGCAGTACTTC.